This T cell receptor (beta chain) was recorded in a study of CD8 T cells in ankylosing spondylitis. Findings of the study overall: Significant enrichment of disease-linked clones was reportedly seen in matched ankylosing spondylitis synovial fluid. Disease-associated clonotypes exhibited CD8+ identity and were relatively infrequent in peripheral blood. In ankylosing spondylitis blood, a motif of several highly homologous TCR beta variants appeared characteristic.

In its sample, this clonotype was seen a few times. The antigen remains unidentified. TCRdb fed the 5' RACE reads into MiXCR, producing one record per CDR3 protein. The sample has approximately 300,000 distinct CDR3 sequences, 6.5% to 10% seen once; the top ten hold 14% to 15%. With 1 base clipped from V and 4 bases from J, the junction kept 4 bases outside the gene matches. The CDR3 is 15 amino acids. CDR1 SGHTA and CDR2 FQGTGA come from the germline V gene. The receptor comes from a male donor with ankylosing spondylitis. The sample was blood, either unsorted or a sorted T cell fraction (not recorded which). This rearrangement joins TRBV7-3 to TRBJ1-1; 9 bases are shared with TRBD1. The DNA of the CDR3 is TGTGCCAGCAGCTTAATGGGGACAGGGCGCACTGAAGCTTTCTTT. It is translated as CASSLMGTGRTEAFF.